This T cell receptor (beta chain) was recovered during a study of molecular identifiers for immune sequencing clone quantification. Many counts were recorded for this clonotype. Previously described methods and listed TCR primers were employed for the bulk TCR libraries. MiXCR, run by TCRdb on the PCR reads, gives a single entry per CDR3 protein. The sample contains about 640,000 distinct CDR3 sequences, less than 20% of which appear only once. This sequence was found in a human donor in good health. Some libraries in this study had Jurkat cell RNA spiked in. Sequenced sample: naive CD8+ T cells from blood, with Jurkat cell RNA spiked in. This sample's subset: FACS-sorted CD8+CD4-CCR7+CD45RA+ naive T cells.

The CDR3 nucleotides read TGTGCCAGCAGCTTAGCCCAGCGGGGGGAGACCCAGTACTTC. Its translation: CASSLAQRGETQYF. The chain joins TRBV7-9 to TRBJ2-5; TRBD2 matches 8 bases. Per the germline V gene, CDR1 is SEHNR and CDR2 is FQNEAQ (reference sequence). J lost 5 bases, V lost 0 bases, and 2 bases had no gene match. CDR3 length equals 14 residues.